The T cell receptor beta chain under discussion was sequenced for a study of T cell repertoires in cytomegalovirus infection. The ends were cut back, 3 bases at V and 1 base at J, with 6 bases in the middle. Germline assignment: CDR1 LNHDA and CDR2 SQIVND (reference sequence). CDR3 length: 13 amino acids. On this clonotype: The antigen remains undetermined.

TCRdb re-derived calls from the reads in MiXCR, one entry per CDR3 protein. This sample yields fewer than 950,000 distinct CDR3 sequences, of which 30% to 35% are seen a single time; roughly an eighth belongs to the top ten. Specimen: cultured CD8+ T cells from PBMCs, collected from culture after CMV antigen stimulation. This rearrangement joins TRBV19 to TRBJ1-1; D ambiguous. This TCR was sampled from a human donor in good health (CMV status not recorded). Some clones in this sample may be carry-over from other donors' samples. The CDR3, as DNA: TGTGCCAGTAGTATCCTACAGAACACTGAAGCTTTCTTT. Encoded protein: CASSILQNTEAFF.